The 29 T cell receptor beta chains below all came from one sample that was sequenced in a study of PD-1 blockade in classical Hodgkin lymphoma. Produced via immunoSEQ multiplex PCR; TCRdb's table is partial and in-frame only. The sample consists of some 48,000 clones, 80% of them appearing once. Time point of the sample: cycle 4 day 1 (C4D1), after less than seven weeks of nivolumab. After autologous stem cell transplantation all patients relapsed, and prior brentuximab vedotin exposure differed between cohorts. The sequencing used peripheral blood mononuclear cells (PBMCs), collected before the fourth cycle of nivolumab. The receptor source for this set is a human donor with classical Hodgkin lymphoma.

V usage is TRBV5-4 and J usage is TRBJ2-6; D gene ambiguous. CDR3 size: 16 residues. The germline V gene has CDR1 SGHNT and CDR2 YYREEE (reference sequence). Deletions cut 1 base from V and 0 bases from J, with 8 bases between. CDR3 in DNA: TGTGCCAGCAGCTTGCGGACGGACTCTGGGGCCAACGTCCTGACTTTC. It is translated as CASSLRTDSGANVLTF. The full variable domain, with the rest looked up from reference TRBV5-4 and TRBJ2-6, is ETGVTQSPTHLIKTRGQQVTLRCSSQSGHNTVSWYQQALGQGPQFIFQYYREEENGRGNFPPRFSGLQFPNYSSELNVNALELDDSALYLCASSLRTDSGANVLTFGAGSRLTVL.

The table lists this clone with a few counts. The chain is built from TRBV5-1 and TRBJ2-3, with TRBD2 identical over 10 bases. The CDR3 extends over 15 amino acids. Unmatched junction bases numbered 7, after V lost 5 bases and J lost 4 bases. CDR1 and CDR2 from the germline V gene are SGHRS and YFSETQ. CDR3 region: CASRVLAGASDTQYF. CDR3 nucleotide sequence: TGCGCCAGCAGGGTTCTAGCGGGAGCATCAGATACGCAGTATTTT.

This chain uses TRBV28 with TRBJ1-5; 7 positions agree with TRBD1. The trim removed 2 bases at V and 6 bases at J, leaving 4 bases unmatched. CDR3 length: 14 amino acids. The germline CDR1 and CDR2 sequences are MDHEN and SYDVKM. The CDR3 reads CASSLGQGVQPQHF. The CDR3 region has the DNA TGTGCCAGCAGTTTAGGCCAGGGGGTTCAGCCCCAGCATTTT.

The table lists this clone with a count of one. The chain employs TRBV28 and TRBJ2-7; either TRBD1 or TRBD2 may supply D (6 bases each). The CDR3 extends over 14 amino acids. V dropped 8 bases and J dropped 6 bases, with 20 bases sitting between them. Germline V CDR1 and CDR2: MDHEN, SYDVKM. CDR3 sequence reads: CASLISRGVSEQYF. The CDR3 coding sequence is TGTGCCAGCCTTATATCTAGGGGGGTAAGCGAGCAGTACTTC.

This clone was detected a few times. The sample carries other DNA sequences with the same CDR3. V is TRBV30 and J is TRBJ1-4; TRBD1 agrees at 8 bases. CDR3 length: 14 amino acids. The V gene end was trimmed by 1 base and the J gene end by 8 bases; junction bases not matched to a gene: 6. Germline loops: CDR1 GTSNPN, CDR2 SVGIG (reference sequence). The CDR3 nucleotides are TGTGCCTGGAGTGCCAGGGGGCTGGGGGAAAAACTGTTTTTT. Protein: CAWSARGLGEKLFF.

The chain is built from TRBV7-2 and TRBJ1-5; D is undetermined. With 0 bases removed from V and 3 bases from J, the gap between germline ends came to 3 bases. Germline V gene data show CDR1 as SGHTA and CDR2 as FQGNSA. The CDR3 runs 13 residues. The CDR3 DNA reads as TGTGCCAGCAGCTTAGCCTCCAATCAGCCCCAGCATTTT. This translates into CASSLASNQPQHF.

This chain uses TRBV5-4 with TRBJ2-6; 9 nucleotides line up with TRBD2. The CDR3 contains 19 residues. Germline V gene data show CDR1 as SGHNT and CDR2 as YYREEE (reference sequence). Unmatched junction bases numbered 7, after V lost 0 bases and J lost 0 bases. CDR3 sequence: CASSLGSGGGASGANVLTF. The CDR3 DNA is TGTGCCAGCAGCTTGGGTAGCGGGGGAGGCGCCTCTGGGGCCAACGTCCTGACTTTC.

The rearrangement links TRBV19 to TRBJ1-2, with a possible D match to TRBD1 (6 bases). V was trimmed by 8 bases and J by 4 bases, leaving 11 bases between them. This CDR3 contains 12 residues. Looked up from germline, CDR1 is LNHDA and CDR2 is SQIVND (reference sequence). The CDR3 DNA reads TGTGCCAGTGCGGACAGCTTCTATGGCTACACCTTC. Amino acid sequence: CASADSFYGYTF.

The sample holds one count of this clone. The chain carries TRBV5-1 and TRBJ2-3; tentatively, D is TRBD1 or TRBD2 (5 bases each). This CDR3 spans 17 amino acids. Trimming pared 1 base from V and 5 bases from J, leaving 20 bases between. CDR1 is SGHRS and CDR2 is YFSETQ in the germline V gene. The CDR3 loop is CASSLTPGRRGKDTQYF. The CDR3 DNA reads as TGCGCCAGCAGCTTGACACCGGGACGAAGGGGAAAAGATACGCAGTATTTT.

A note on this clone: One end of the junction fails to match germline, which may point to a read error. This chain joins TRBV25-1 and TRBJ2-3; 9 bases match TRBD2. This CDR3 region has 14 residues. Germline V CDR1 and CDR2: MGHDK, SYGVNS. CDR3 DNA: TGTGCCAGCAGTGATTCTACTAGCGGGCGTACTATAAATTTT. Translated: CASSDSTSGRTINF.

V usage is TRBV30 and J usage is TRBJ2-1; 8 bases match TRBD2. The CDR3 spans 15 residues. From germline, CDR1 is GTSNPN and CDR2 SVGIG (reference sequence). Germline trimming cut 0 bases from V and 2 bases from J; bases unmatched to any gene: 3. This chain's CDR3 is CAWSVGSGAYNEQFF. CDR3 in DNA: TGTGCCTGGAGTGTAGGTAGCGGGGCCTACAATGAGCAGTTCTTC.

The rearrangement joins TRBV11-1 to TRBJ2-3, with 10 bases matching TRBD2. V dropped 4 bases and J dropped 7; count of bases not matched to a gene: 8. Looked up from germline, CDR1 is SGHAT and CDR2 is FQDESV (reference sequence). The CDR3 totals 15 residues. The CDR3 protein is CASSSGLARANTQYF. CDR3 bases: TGTGCCAGCAGCTCGGGACTAGCGAGGGCAAATACGCAGTATTTT.

The chain couples TRBV2 to TRBJ1-1; 7 nucleotides line up with TRBD1. V lost 9 bases, J lost 1 base, and 11 bases stayed unmatched. CDR1 is SNHLY, CDR2 FYNNEI, per germline. This CDR3 has 15 amino acids. This CDR3 is CARDFTGTANTEAFF. The CDR3 DNA reads TGTGCCAGGGATTTCACCGGGACAGCGAACACTGAAGCTTTCTTT.

The rearrangement joins TRBV5-1 to TRBJ2-1, with 10 positions matching TRBD2. CDR1 and CDR2 from the germline V gene are SGHRS and YFSETQ. CDR3 length equals 18 residues. V shed 5 bases and J 4 bases; nucleotides not matched to a gene: 15. This CDR3 reads CASRMGTSVGAGYNEQFF. The DNA of the CDR3 is TGCGCCAGCAGGATGGGGACTAGCGTTGGGGCGGGGTACAATGAGCAGTTCTTC.

The rearrangement joins TRBV30 to TRBJ2-6; unclear D gene. The germline V gene has CDR1 GTSNPN and CDR2 SVGIG (reference sequence). CDR3 length: 13 amino acids. V lost 0 bases and J lost 12, with 12 bases in between. DNA of the CDR3: TGTGCCTGGAGTGTTAACAGAATGCCCGTCCTGACTTTC. Translation gives CAWSVNRMPVLTF.

This clone has a handful of counts. The chain couples TRBV30 to TRBJ1-2; possibly TRBD1 for D (6 bases). CDR3 length equals 12 residues. The germline V gene has CDR1 GTSNPN and CDR2 SVGIG (reference sequence). V was cut by 2 bases and J by 7 bases, with 11 bases left in between. The chain's CDR3 is CAWSPSGAGYTF. CDR3 nucleotide sequence: TGTGCCTGGAGTCCCTCAGGGGCTGGCTACACCTTC.

The V call is TRBV25-1, the J call TRBJ1-1, with a weak D call TRBD1 (6 bases). Between the trimmed V and J ends, which lost 6 bases and 0 bases, there was a span of 14 bases. CDR1 MGHDK and CDR2 SYGVNS come from the germline V gene. The CDR3 extends over 15 amino acids. The CDR3, as DNA: TGTGCCAGCAGCCTTAGTACAGGGCTGAACACTGAAGCTTTCTTT. Encoded protein: CASSLSTGLNTEAFF.

The chain has TRBV2 and TRBJ2-1; perhaps TRBD1 as D (6 bases). There are 15 residues in the CDR3. V gave up 10 bases and J gave up 0 bases, with 16 bases separating them. The germline CDR1 and CDR2 sequences are SNHLY and FYNNEI. CDR3 sequence reads: CAIRAGALSYNEQFF. The CDR3, as DNA: TGTGCCATTAGGGCAGGGGCTCTCTCCTACAATGAGCAGTTCTTC. Full variable domain (outside the CDR3, taken from reference TRBV2 and TRBJ2-1): EPEVTQTPSHQVTQMGQEVILRCVPISNHLYFYWYRQILGQKVEFLVSFYNNEISEKSEIFDDQFSVERPDGSNFTLKIRSTKLEDSAMYFCAIRAGALSYNEQFFGPGTRLTVL.

This chain links TRBV7-9 with TRBJ1-1; D may be TRBD1 (5 bases). CDR3 size: 15 residues. The V end lost 1 base, the J end lost 3 bases, and 12 bases lay between the germline ends. Germline values: CDR1 SEHNR, CDR2 FQNEAQ (reference sequence). The chain's CDR3 is CASSLEIGVDTEAFF. The DNA for the CDR3 is TGTGCCAGCAGCTTAGAGATAGGGGTGGACACTGAAGCTTTCTTT.

The chain links TRBV9 to TRBJ1-5; D might be TRBD1 (5 bases). CDR1 is SGDLS and CDR2 is YYNGEE in the germline V gene. The CDR3 is made up of 15 amino acids. Trimming cost V 4 bases and J 6 bases, with 17 bases left between them. CDR3 nucleotide sequence: TGTGCCAGCAGCCCCAGCACGGGGGGGATTCAGCCCCAGCATTTT. Translated, it gives CASSPSTGGIQPQHF.

V is TRBV18 and J is TRBJ1-6; no clear D. The CDR3 loop spans 13 amino acids. Germline V gives CDR1 KGHSH, CDR2 LQKENI. The V end lost 3 bases, the J end lost 5 bases, and 5 bases lay between the germline ends. The CDR3 coding sequence is TGTGCCAGCTCACCTGCCAATAATTCACCCCTCCACTTT. Translation gives CASSPANNSPLHF.

J is TRBJ1-2 and V is TRBV28, with 10 bases identical to TRBD1. J gave up 6 bases and V 2 bases, and 6 bases lay outside the gene matches. This CDR3 has 15 residues. CDR1 and CDR2 from the germline V gene are MDHEN and SYDVKM. The CDR3 coding sequence is TGTGCCAGCAGTTTACTGGGCGGACAGGGGGATGGCTACACCTTC. Protein sequence: CASSLLGGQGDGYTF.

The chain links TRBV19 to TRBJ2-3, with 16 bases that match TRBD2. Germline V lookup: CDR1 LNHDA, CDR2 SQIVND (reference sequence). This CDR3 comprises 18 residues. With 5 bases clipped from V and 4 bases from J, the junction kept 9 bases outside the gene matches. CDR3 sequence reads: CASSWRFGTSGGADTQYF. The CDR3 coding sequence is TGTGCCAGTAGTTGGAGATTTGGGACTAGCGGGGGGGCAGATACGCAGTATTTT.

The chain couples TRBV10-1 to TRBJ2-3, with 10 bases matching TRBD1. V trimming: 10 bases; J trimming: 2 bases; junction bases outside the gene matches: 6. The CDR3 sequence is 14 residues long. Germline-derived CDR1 and CDR2 are WNHNN and SYGVQD (reference sequence). CDR3 DNA: TGCGCCACCGGACAGGGGGGCGACACAGATACGCAGTATTTT. This sequence encodes CATGQGGDTDTQYF.

This clone came up a few times. V is TRBV28 and J is TRBJ2-7, with TRBD1 as a possible D gene (6 bases). From germline, CDR1 is MDHEN and CDR2 SYDVKM. Trimming took off 1 base at V and 3 bases at J, with 7 bases between the two ends. CDR3 length: 13 amino acids. The CDR3 here is CASSLLQGYEQYF. DNA for the CDR3: TGTGCCAGCAGTTTATTACAGGGCTACGAGCAGTACTTC.

The chain has TRBV27 and TRBJ2-7; 7 positions agree with TRBD1. J was trimmed by 3 bases and V by 3 bases; bases with no gene match: 5. The V gene's germline CDR1 is MNHEY and CDR2 SMNVEV (reference sequence). This CDR3 comprises 14 residues. The CDR3 sequence is CASSFQGEGYEQYF. CDR3 sequence (DNA): TGTGCCAGCAGTTTTCAGGGGGAAGGCTACGAGCAGTACTTC.

This clone was detected ten times or more. The rearrangement uses TRBV11-2 and TRBJ1-2; a weak D match, TRBD1 (6 bases). This CDR3 comprises 15 residues. The germline V and J ends were trimmed by 5 bases and 1 base, with 14 bases remaining between them. Germline CDR1 SGHAT, CDR2 FQNNGV. CDR3 sequence reads: CASSEGDSINYGYTF. The CDR3 DNA reads TGTGCCAGCAGCGAGGGGGACTCCATTAACTATGGCTACACCTTC. The entire variable domain, with the rest obtained from reference TRBV11-2 and TRBJ1-2, is as follows: EAGVAQSPRYKIIEKRQSVAFWCNPISGHATLYWYQQILGQGPKLLIQFQNNGVVDDSQLPKDRFSAERLKGVDSTLKIQPAKLEDSAVYLCASSEGDSINYGYTFGSGTRLTVV.

The genes are TRBV19 and TRBJ1-5; D possibly corresponds to TRBD1 (6 bases). Germline CDR1 reads LNHDA; CDR2 reads SQIVND (reference sequence). V gave up 9 bases and J gave up 2 bases, with 14 bases separating them. The CDR3 has 14 residues. The CDR3 sequence is CASSAGGGNQPQHF. Here the CDR3 DNA reads TGTGCCAGCTCGGCGGGGGGCGGCAATCAGCCCCAGCATTTT.

The V and J genes are TRBV7-9 and TRBJ2-7; no definite D call. This CDR3 comprises 14 residues. CDR1 is SEHNR, CDR2 FQNEAQ, per germline (reference sequence). V was cut by 5 bases and J by 6 bases, with 17 bases left in between. CDR3 coding DNA: TGTGCCAGCAGCCCCCCTCGGGCTTGGGGCGAGCAGTACTTC. The encoded protein is CASSPPRAWGEQYF.